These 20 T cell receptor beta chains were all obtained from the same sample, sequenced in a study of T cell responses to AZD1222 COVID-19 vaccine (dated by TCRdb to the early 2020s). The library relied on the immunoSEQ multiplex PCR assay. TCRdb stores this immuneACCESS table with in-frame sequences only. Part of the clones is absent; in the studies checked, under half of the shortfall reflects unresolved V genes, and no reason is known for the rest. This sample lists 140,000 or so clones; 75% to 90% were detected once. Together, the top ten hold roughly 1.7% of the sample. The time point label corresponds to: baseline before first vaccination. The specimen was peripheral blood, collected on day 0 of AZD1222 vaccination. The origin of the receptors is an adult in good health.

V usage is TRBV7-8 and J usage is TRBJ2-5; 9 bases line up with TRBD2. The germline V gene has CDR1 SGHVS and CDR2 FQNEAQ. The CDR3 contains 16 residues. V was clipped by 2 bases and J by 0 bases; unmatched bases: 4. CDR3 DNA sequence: TGTGCCAGCAGCTTATATGCTAGCGGGAACCAAGAGACCCAGTACTTC. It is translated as CASSLYASGNQETQYF.

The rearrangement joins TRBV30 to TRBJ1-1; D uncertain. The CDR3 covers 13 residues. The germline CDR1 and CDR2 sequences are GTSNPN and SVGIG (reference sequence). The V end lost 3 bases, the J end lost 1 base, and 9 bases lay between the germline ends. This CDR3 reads CAWRNFGNTEAFF. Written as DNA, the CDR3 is TGTGCCTGGAGAAATTTCGGGAACACTGAAGCTTTCTTT.

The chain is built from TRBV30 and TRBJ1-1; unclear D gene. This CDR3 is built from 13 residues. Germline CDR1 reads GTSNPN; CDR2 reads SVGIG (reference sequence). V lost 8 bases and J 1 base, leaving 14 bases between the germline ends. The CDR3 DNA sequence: TGTGCCGGATCCCGAACTCGGAACACTGAAGCTTTCTTT. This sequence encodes CAGSRTRNTEAFF. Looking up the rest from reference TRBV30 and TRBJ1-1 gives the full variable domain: SQTIHQWPATLVQPVGSPLSLECTVEGTSNPNLYWYRQAAGRGLQLLFYSVGIGQISSEVPQNLSASRPQDRQFILSSKKLLLSDSGFYLCAGSRTRNTEAFFGQGTRLTVV.

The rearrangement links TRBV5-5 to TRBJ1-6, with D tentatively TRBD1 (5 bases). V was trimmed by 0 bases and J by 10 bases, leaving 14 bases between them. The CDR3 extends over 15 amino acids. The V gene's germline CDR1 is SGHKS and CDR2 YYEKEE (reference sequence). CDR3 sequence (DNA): TGTGCCAGCAGCTTGGGAGGCAATAGGGGATCACCCCTCCACTTT. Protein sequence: CASSLGGNRGSPLHF.

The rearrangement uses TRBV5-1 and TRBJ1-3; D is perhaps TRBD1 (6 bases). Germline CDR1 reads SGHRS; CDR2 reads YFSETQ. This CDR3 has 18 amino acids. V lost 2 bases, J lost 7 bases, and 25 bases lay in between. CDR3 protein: CASSFPYGWIQGWNTIYF. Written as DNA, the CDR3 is TGCGCCAGCAGCTTCCCTTACGGGTGGATACAGGGATGGAACACCATATATTTT.

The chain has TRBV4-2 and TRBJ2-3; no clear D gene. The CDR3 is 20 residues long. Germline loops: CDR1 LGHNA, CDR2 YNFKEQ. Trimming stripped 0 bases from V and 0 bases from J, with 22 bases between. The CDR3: CASSQDPSTRQLTSTDTQYF. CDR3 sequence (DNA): TGTGCCAGCAGCCAAGATCCCTCTACAAGACAACTTACTAGCACAGATACGCAGTATTTT.

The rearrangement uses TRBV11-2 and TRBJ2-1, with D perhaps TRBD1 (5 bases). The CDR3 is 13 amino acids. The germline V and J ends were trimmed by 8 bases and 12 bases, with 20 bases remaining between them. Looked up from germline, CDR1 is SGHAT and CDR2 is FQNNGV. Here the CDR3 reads CASRETVRSGQFF. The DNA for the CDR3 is TGTGCCAGCCGAGAGACAGTCCGCAGTGGGCAGTTCTTC.

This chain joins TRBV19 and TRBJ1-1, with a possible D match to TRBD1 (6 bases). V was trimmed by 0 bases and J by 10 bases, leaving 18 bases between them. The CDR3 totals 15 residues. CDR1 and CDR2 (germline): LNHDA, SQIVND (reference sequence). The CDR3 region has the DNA TGTGCCAGTAGTATAGACCCCTGGGGGGGCCGAGGAGCTTTCTTT. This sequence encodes CASSIDPWGGRGAFF.

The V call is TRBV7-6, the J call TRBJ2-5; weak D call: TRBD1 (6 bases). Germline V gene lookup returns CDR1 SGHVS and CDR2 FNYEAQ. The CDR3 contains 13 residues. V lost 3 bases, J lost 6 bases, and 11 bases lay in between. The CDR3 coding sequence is TGTGCCAGCAGCTTGCCAGGGGCGCAGACCCAGTACTTC. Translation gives CASSLPGAQTQYF.

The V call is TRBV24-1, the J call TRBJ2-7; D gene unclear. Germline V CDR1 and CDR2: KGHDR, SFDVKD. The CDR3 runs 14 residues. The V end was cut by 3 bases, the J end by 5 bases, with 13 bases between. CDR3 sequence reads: CATSDIQVIHEQYF. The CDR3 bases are TGTGCCACCAGTGATATCCAGGTTATTCACGAGCAGTACTTC.

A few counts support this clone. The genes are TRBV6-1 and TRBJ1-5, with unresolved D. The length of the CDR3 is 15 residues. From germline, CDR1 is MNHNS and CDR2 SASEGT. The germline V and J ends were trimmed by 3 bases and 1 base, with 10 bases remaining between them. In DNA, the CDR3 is TGTGCCAGCAGTGATCCAGGAATCAGCAATCAGCCCCAGCATTTT. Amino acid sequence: CASSDPGISNQPQHF.

The CDR3 is CASSVGPDTQYF. The CDR3 DNA is TGTGCCAGCAGCGTAGGACCAGATACGCAGTATTTT. V is TRBV9 and J is TRBJ2-3; D not certain. The CDR3 covers 12 residues. Germline CDR1 is SGDLS and CDR2 is YYNGEE. Trimming shortened V by 0 bases and J by 4 bases, and 3 bases separated the two germline ends. Complete variable domain (other parts from reference TRBV9 and TRBJ2-3): DSGVTQTPKHLITATGQRVTLRCSPRSGDLSVYWYQQSLDQGLQFLIQYYNGEERAKGNILERFSAQQFPDLHSELNLSSLELGDSALYFCASSVGPDTQYFGPGTRLTVL.

CDR3 nucleotides: TGTGCCAGTAGTCAGGTCTTTTACAGCACTGAAGCTTTCTTT. This translates into CASSQVFYSTEAFF. The chain has TRBV19 and TRBJ1-1; D unclear. Looked up from germline, CDR1 is LNHDA and CDR2 is SQIVND (reference sequence). V dropped 5 bases and J dropped 4 bases, with 14 bases sitting between them. The CDR3 is made up of 14 amino acids.

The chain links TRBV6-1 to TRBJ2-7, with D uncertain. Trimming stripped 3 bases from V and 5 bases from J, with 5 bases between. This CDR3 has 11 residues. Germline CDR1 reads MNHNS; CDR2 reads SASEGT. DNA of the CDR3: TGTGCCAGCAGTGACGTCCACGAGCAGTACTTC. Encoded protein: CASSDVHEQYF.

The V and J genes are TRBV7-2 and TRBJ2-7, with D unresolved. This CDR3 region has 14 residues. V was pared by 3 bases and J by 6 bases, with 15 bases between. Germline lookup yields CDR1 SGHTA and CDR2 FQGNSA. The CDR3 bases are TGTGCCAGCAGCTTTGACAACCTACCCTCCGAGCAGTACTTC. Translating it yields CASSFDNLPSEQYF.

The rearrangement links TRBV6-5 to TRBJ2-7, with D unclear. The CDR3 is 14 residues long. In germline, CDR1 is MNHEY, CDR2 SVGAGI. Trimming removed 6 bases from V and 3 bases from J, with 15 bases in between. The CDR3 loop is CASRDPTVNYEQYF. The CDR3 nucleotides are TGTGCCAGCAGGGATCCGACGGTGAACTACGAGCAGTACTTC.

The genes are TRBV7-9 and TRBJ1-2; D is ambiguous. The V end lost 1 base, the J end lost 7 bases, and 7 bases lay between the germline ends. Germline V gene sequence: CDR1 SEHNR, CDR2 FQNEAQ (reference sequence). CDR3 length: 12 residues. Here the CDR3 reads CASSLVLGGYTF. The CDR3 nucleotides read TGTGCCAGCAGCTTAGTGTTAGGTGGCTACACCTTC.

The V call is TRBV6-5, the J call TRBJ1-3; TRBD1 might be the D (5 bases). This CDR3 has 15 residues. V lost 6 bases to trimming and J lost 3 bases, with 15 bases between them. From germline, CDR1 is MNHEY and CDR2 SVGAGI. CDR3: CASRVNTGRGNTIYF. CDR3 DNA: TGTGCCAGCAGAGTGAATACAGGACGTGGAAACACCATATATTTT.

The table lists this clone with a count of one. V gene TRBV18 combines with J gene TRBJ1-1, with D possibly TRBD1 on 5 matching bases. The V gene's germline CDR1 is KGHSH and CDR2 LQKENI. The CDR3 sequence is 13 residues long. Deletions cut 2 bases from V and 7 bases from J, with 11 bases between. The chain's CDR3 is CASSPGAGLEAFF. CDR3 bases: TGTGCCAGCTCACCAGGGGCGGGGCTTGAAGCTTTCTTT.

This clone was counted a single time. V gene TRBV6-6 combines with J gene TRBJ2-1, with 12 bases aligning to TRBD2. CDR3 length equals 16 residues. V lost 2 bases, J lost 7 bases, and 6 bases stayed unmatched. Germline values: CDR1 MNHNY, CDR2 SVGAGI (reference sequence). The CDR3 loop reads CASSYRLAGVRNEQFF. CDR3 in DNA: TGTGCCAGCAGTTACCGACTAGCGGGAGTACGGAATGAGCAGTTCTTC.